This T cell receptor (beta chain) was recovered during a study of regulatory dendritic cells for organ transplantation. Study in general: LPS was added to dendritic cell cultures on day 6. Notes on the study in general: Considerable individual heterogeneity was seen in alloreactive memory CD8+ T cells.

Sorted T cells were CFSE-labeled and cultured 5 days with allogeneic regulatory or mature dendritic cells at 1:10. Memory T cells were CD45RO+, naive were CD45RA+, sorted by FACS. As concerns this clone: Its antigen is not known.

This table comes from immunoSEQ multiplex PCR, and its TCRdb copy is limited to in-frame clones, with some not included. The sample consists of 12,000 or so clones, around two thirds of them appearing once. What was sequenced was naive CD8+ T cells from blood cultured with dendritic cells. Regarding subset: CD45RA+ naive T cells. The clonotype comes from a human donor in good health.

CDR3 residues: CASSPSNRGAYEQYF. CDR3 nucleotides: TGTGCCAGCAGCCCATCCAACAGGGGAGCCTACGAGCAGTACTTC. The chain couples TRBV7-9 to TRBJ2-7; 7 bases align to TRBD1. In germline, CDR1 is SEHNR, CDR2 FQNEAQ (reference sequence). Unmatched junction bases numbered 9, after V lost 5 bases and J lost 2 bases. The CDR3 runs to 15 residues. The variable domain in full, with the rest retrieved from reference TRBV7-9 and TRBJ2-7, is DTGVSQNPRHKITKRGQNVTFRCDPISEHNRLYWYRQTLGQGPEFLTYFQNEAQLEKSRLLSDRFSAERPKGSFSTLEIQRTEQGDSAMYLCASSPSNRGAYEQYFGPGTRLTVT.